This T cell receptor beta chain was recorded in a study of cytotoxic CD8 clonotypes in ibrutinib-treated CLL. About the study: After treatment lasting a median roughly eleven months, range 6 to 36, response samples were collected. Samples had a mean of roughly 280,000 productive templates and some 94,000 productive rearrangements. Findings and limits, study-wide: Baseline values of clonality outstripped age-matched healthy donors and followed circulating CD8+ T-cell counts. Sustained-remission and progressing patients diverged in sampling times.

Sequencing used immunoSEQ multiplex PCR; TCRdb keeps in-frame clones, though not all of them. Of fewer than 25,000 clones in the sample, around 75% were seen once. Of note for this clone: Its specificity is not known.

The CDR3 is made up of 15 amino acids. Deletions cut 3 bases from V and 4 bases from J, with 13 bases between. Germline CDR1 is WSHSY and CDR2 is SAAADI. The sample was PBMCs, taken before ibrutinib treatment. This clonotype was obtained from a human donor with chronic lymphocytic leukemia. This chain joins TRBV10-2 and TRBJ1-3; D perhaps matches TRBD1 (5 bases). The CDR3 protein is CASSEQATGGNTIYF. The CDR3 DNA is TGCGCCAGCAGTGAACAGGCTACGGGAGGAAACACCATATATTTT.